This entry describes one T cell receptor beta chain. Its antigen is unknown. This specimen belongs to a study of blood T cells in healthy people across ages. General observations from the study: Higher diversity and more naive CD4+ cells were features of long-lived donors, compared to aged donors. Expanded clonotype changes were possibly confounded by unknown donor CMV status.

With a J-beta primer mix and a sample-barcoded 5' primer, a second PCR ran about 6 to 11 cycles. Each of the cDNA molecules was tagged by a template-switch adaptor with 12 random nucleotides. TCRdb re-called the 5' RACE reads through MiXCR, storing one row per CDR3 protein. The data contain 1.5 million to 2 million distinct CDR3 sequences, around 50% of them seen just once; the ten biggest clones take up 2% to 2.5%. V dropped 6 bases and J dropped 4 bases, with 21 bases sitting between them. Germline assignment: CDR1 DFQATT and CDR2 SNEGSKA (reference sequence). The CDR3 sequence is 15 residues long.

This clonotype was obtained from a woman aged 35 to 49 in good health. The specimen was blood. The chain uses TRBV20-1 and TRBJ1-2, with D maybe TRBD1 (5 bases). The CDR3 sequence is CSAPPVGRVGYGYTF. The CDR3 DNA reads TGCAGTGCGCCCCCCGTGGGCAGGGTGGGCTATGGCTACACCTTC.